A selection of T cell receptor beta chains follows, all from one sample in a study of naive and memory T cell subsets. TCRdb re-analysed the UMI-ligation and nested PCR reads in MiXCR, keeping a single row per CDR3 protein. Here the sample spans around 160,000 distinct CDR3 sequences, 22% being singletons. Input material: naive CD4+ T cells from blood. Receptor source: a human donor in good health. The CDR3 runs from the conserved cysteine through the conserved F or W. A D gene is named only where the DNA matches it firmly. Not all rows give a size; the values are once, few, many and, for expanded clones, a class.

>many|TRBV20-1|TRBD2|TRBJ2-1
CSAGATSGAYNEQFF
TGCAGTGCTGGTGCGACTAGCGGTGCCTACAATGAGCAGTTCTTC
>.|TRBV7-8|.|TRBJ1-3
CASSFLAGDFSGNTIYF
TGTGCCAGCAGCTTCTTGGCAGGGGACTTTTCTGGAAACACCATATATTTT
>few|TRBV14|TRBD1|TRBJ2-5
CASSQVGQGARETQYF
TGTGCCAGCAGCCAAGTGGGACAGGGGGCCCGGGAGACCCAGTACTTC
>few|TRBV20-1|.|TRBJ1-1
CSARVPGRVNTEAFF
TGCAGTGCTAGAGTTCCAGGGCGGGTGAACACTGAAGCTTTCTTT
>few|TRBV28|TRBD2|TRBJ2-2
CASSFPGAGTSGRARPGELFF
TGTGCCAGCAGTTTTCCCGGAGCCGGGACTAGCGGGAGGGCCCGTCCCGGGGAGCTGTTTTTT
>few|TRBV2|.|TRBJ2-3
CASREGPHEVDTQYF
TGTGCCAGCAGAGAGGGACCGCATGAGGTAGATACGCAGTATTTT
>.|TRBV7-7|.|TRBJ2-1
CASSLGGGGTNEQFF
TGTGCTAGCAGCTTAGGGGGAGGCGGAACGAATGAGCAGTTCTTC
>few|TRBV19|.|TRBJ1-2
CASSIRAGGYTF
TGTGCCAGTAGTATCAGGGCCGGCGGCTACACCTTC
>.|TRBV27|TRBD1|TRBJ2-1
CASSLSRGGQGRNNEQFF
TGTGCCAGCAGTTTATCCAGGGGGGGACAGGGGAGGAACAATGAGCAGTTCTTC
>few|TRBV4-1|.|TRBJ2-7
CASSLGGLGEQYF
TGCGCCAGCAGCCTAGGGGGGTTAGGGGAGCAGTACTTC
>.|TRBV7-2|.|TRBJ2-3
CASSPSPQGRTQYF
TGTGCCAGCAGCCCCTCCCCTCAGGGTCGCACGCAGTATTTT
>few|TRBV6-5|TRBD1|TRBJ2-6
CASSYGGTGARLSNVLTF
TGTGCCAGCAGTTACGGTGGGACAGGGGCACGGTTATCCAACGTCCTGACTTTC
>.|TRBV19|.|TRBJ2-1
CASEGEPYEQFF
TGTGCCAGTGAAGGGGAGCCATATGAGCAGTTCTTC
>.|TRBV28|TRBD2|TRBJ2-7
CASSTLAGGLYEQYF
TGTGCCAGCAGTACGCTAGCGGGAGGGCTCTACGAGCAGTACTTC
>.|TRBV5-4|.|TRBJ1-6
CASSLYRLNSPLHF
TGTGCCAGCAGCTTGTACAGGCTTAATTCACCCCTCCACTTT
>.|TRBV27|TRBD2|TRBJ2-1
CASSSRGYGTSGMSSYNEQFF
TGTGCCAGCAGCTCACGGGGATACGGGACTAGCGGGATGAGCTCCTACAATGAGCAGTTCTTC
>.|TRBV7-2|.|TRBJ2-1
CASSLVDREQFF
TGTGCCAGCAGCTTAGTGGACCGGGAGCAGTTCTTC
>.|TRBV18|.|TRBJ2-7
CASSPPSRFSYEQYF
TGTGCCAGCTCACCACCGTCCCGTTTCTCCTACGAGCAGTACTTC
>.|TRBV29-1|.|TRBJ2-7
CSARDLYEQYF
TGCAGCGCCAGGGATTTGTACGAGCAGTACTTC
>few|TRBV12-3/TRBV12-4|.|TRBJ2-3
CASSPGPGGATADTQYF
TGTGCCAGCAGTCCTGGCCCTGGGGGGGCGACGGCAGATACGCAGTATTTT
>many|TRBV12-5|TRBD1|TRBJ2-3
CASGREGQGFEGTQYF
TGTGCTAGTGGTCGCGAGGGACAGGGGTTTGAGGGTACGCAGTATTTT
>few|TRBV6-2/TRBV6-3|.|TRBJ1-5
CASSPLGGFGNQPQHF
TGTGCCAGCAGCCCATTGGGGGGATTTGGCAATCAGCCCCAGCATTTT
>.|TRBV20-1|TRBD2|TRBJ2-3
CSASGTSGGRDTQYF
TGCAGTGCTTCCGGGACTAGCGGGGGAAGGGATACGCAGTATTTT